A single sample is the source of the 24 T cell receptor beta chains below, sequenced in a study of cytomegalovirus exposure and HLA in healthy donors. The primer mix had 60 Vbeta and 13 Jbeta primers. Some clones are missing from TCRdb's copy, which holds only in-frame ones; the method was immunoSEQ multiplex PCR. The sample has under 200,000 clones, about 75% seen once; the top ten hold 4% to 5.5%. The sample taken for sequencing was PBMCs. These receptors were taken from a male donor in good health and CMV-seronegative.

The chain has TRBV19 and TRBJ2-7, with 7 nucleotides matching TRBD1. The germline V gene encodes CDR1 LNHDA and CDR2 SQIVND (reference sequence). This CDR3 spans 13 amino acids. J was trimmed by 3 bases and V by 7 bases; bases with no gene match: 6. In nucleotides, the CDR3 is TGTGCCAGTACCCCCCGGGACAGCTACGAGCAGTACTTC. As protein: CASTPRDSYEQYF. Based on the CDR3 plus reference TRBV19 and TRBJ2-7, the full variable domain is DGGITQSPKYLFRKEGQNVTLSCEQNLNHDAMYWYRQDPGQGLRLIYYSQIVNDFQKGDIAEGYSVSREKKESFPLTVTSAQKNPTAFYLCASTPRDSYEQYFGPGTRLTVT.

This sequence joins TRBV2 and TRBJ2-7; 12 bases are a match to TRBD2. The junction had 5 bases not matched to a gene; V was cut back by 7 bases and J by 1 base. CDR3 length equals 15 residues. The V gene's germline CDR1 is SNHLY and CDR2 FYNNEI. Here the CDR3 reads CASILAGGISYEQYF. The CDR3 bases are TGTGCCAGCATTCTAGCGGGAGGGATTTCCTACGAGCAGTACTTC.

The chain joins TRBV18 to TRBJ1-2, with D perhaps TRBD1 (5 bases). The CDR3 totals 14 residues. Trimming removed 3 bases from V and 6 bases from J, with 14 bases in between. Germline V CDR1 and CDR2: KGHSH, LQKENI. This CDR3 is CASSPGQGKNGYTF. In DNA, the CDR3 is TGTGCCAGCTCACCCGGACAAGGGAAAAATGGCTACACCTTC.

The chain is built from TRBV4-2 and TRBJ2-1; TRBD2 matches 12 bases. The CDR3 is made up of 18 amino acids. Germline trimming cut 1 base from V and 9 bases from J; bases unmatched to any gene: 13. Per germline, CDR1 LGHNA and CDR2 YNFKEQ. The CDR3 coding sequence is TGTGCCAGCAGCCAAGGGACAAAGACTAGCGGGAGCGAAGGTGAGCAGTTCTTC. The encoded protein is CASSQGTKTSGSEGEQFF.

The chain carries TRBV28 and TRBJ2-7; D may be TRBD2 (7 bases). The CDR3 is made up of 13 amino acids. Germline CDR1 reads MDHEN; CDR2 reads SYDVKM. The V gene lost 0 bases and the J gene lost 6 bases, with 9 bases spanning the gap. The DNA for the CDR3 is TGTGCCAGCAGTTTATGGGGAGGGGGCGAGCAGTACTTC. It is translated as CASSLWGGGEQYF.

The chain employs TRBV4-1 and TRBJ1-2; possible D gene TRBD1, 5 bases. Germline V CDR1 and CDR2: MGHRA, YSYEKL. Trimming cost V 4 bases and J 3 bases, with 15 bases left between them. The CDR3 is 15 residues long. CDR3 region: CASSRQPRLDYGYTF. CDR3 sequence (DNA): TGCGCCAGCAGCCGACAGCCTCGCCTGGACTATGGCTACACCTTC.

V usage is TRBV5-5 and J usage is TRBJ1-1; a weak D match, TRBD1 (5 bases). Germline V gene sequence: CDR1 SGHKS, CDR2 YYEKEE (reference sequence). With 0 bases removed from V and 0 bases from J, the gap between germline ends came to 9 bases. The CDR3 has 15 amino acids. The CDR3 region is CASSLARVMNTEAFF. DNA for the CDR3: TGTGCCAGCAGCTTGGCCAGGGTTATGAACACTGAAGCTTTCTTT.

The chain joins TRBV27 to TRBJ2-1, with 7 positions matching TRBD1. This CDR3 is built from 16 residues. Per the germline V gene, CDR1 is MNHEY and CDR2 is SMNVEV (reference sequence). V lost 1 base to trimming and J lost 3 bases; unmatched junction nucleotides: 6. In DNA, the CDR3 is TGTGCCAGCAGTTTATACAAGCACAGGGGCTACAATGAGCAGTTCTTC. Protein: CASSLYKHRGYNEQFF.

The chain couples TRBV7-9 to TRBJ1-2; 10 positions match TRBD1. V lost 0 bases and J lost 7; bases outside the gene matches: 2. There are 14 residues in the CDR3. Germline V CDR1 and CDR2: SEHNR, FQNEAQ (reference sequence). The CDR3 nucleotides are TGTGCCAGCAGCTTAGCGACAGGGGGCGTTGGCTACACCTTC. Encoded protein: CASSLATGGVGYTF.

The rearrangement uses TRBV21-1 and TRBJ2-7; TRBD2, the table's D call, lacks a check against the DNA. TRBV21-1 is a pseudogene. The length of the CDR3 is 15 residues. The CDR3 loop is CASSKVNLAVYEQYF. The CDR3 coding sequence is TGTGCCAGCAGCAAAGTGAATCTAGCGGTCTACGAGCAGTACTTC.

This clone has a single count. DNA of the CDR3: TGTGCCAGCATCGTTGGTCGAGTGGGGAGGAATCAGCCCCAGCATTTT. It encodes CASIVGRVGRNQPQHF. This chain uses TRBV5-8 with TRBJ1-5; D call uncertain. V was cut by 6 bases and J by 4 bases, with 20 bases left in between. The CDR3 has 16 amino acids. CDR1 is SGHTS and CDR2 is YDEGEE in the germline V gene.

V and J are TRBV29-1 and TRBJ1-2; 7 bases match TRBD1. The CDR3 extends over 14 amino acids. CDR1 and CDR2 from the germline V gene are SQVTM and ANQGSEA. V was pared by 7 bases and J by 1 base, with 9 bases of the junction left unmatched. The CDR3 here is CSGGTDPLNYGYTF. The CDR3 nucleotides are TGCAGCGGAGGGACAGACCCCCTTAACTATGGCTACACCTTC. Full variable domain (remainder filled in from reference TRBV29-1 and TRBJ1-2): SAVISQKPSRDICQRGTSLTIQCQVDSQVTMMFWYRQQPGQSLTLIATANQGSEATYESGFVIDKFPISRPNLTFSTLTVSNMSPEDSSIYLCSGGTDPLNYGYTFGSGTRLTVV.

The J gene is TRBJ1-1, the V gene TRBV15; D is undetermined. Germline CDR1 reads LNHNV; CDR2 reads YYDKDF (reference sequence). The germline V and J ends were trimmed by 6 bases and 4 bases, with 15 bases remaining between them. The CDR3 loop spans 14 amino acids. Here the CDR3 DNA reads TGTGCCACCAGAGCGGAGAACCTCGGCACTGAAGCTTTCTTT. Protein: CATRAENLGTEAFF.

V gene TRBV6-1 combines with J gene TRBJ1-4; 7 bases fit TRBD1. The CDR3 contains 15 residues. Germline V gene lookup returns CDR1 MNHNS and CDR2 SASEGT. V was pared by 6 bases and J by 3 bases, with 7 bases of the junction left unmatched. CDR3 residues: CASRGQRGANEKLFF. CDR3 in DNA: TGTGCCAGCAGGGGACAGCGCGGGGCTAATGAAAAACTGTTTTTT.

The chain links TRBV4-3 to TRBJ2-7; D may be TRBD2 (5 bases). V lost 3 bases and J lost 8, with 14 bases in between. The CDR3 has 13 amino acids. Germline-derived CDR1 and CDR2 are LGHNA and YSLEER. CDR3 in DNA: TGCGCCAGCAGCCAGGAGGCGGCGAGACAGCAGTACTTC. Amino acids: CASSQEAARQQYF.

CDR3 DNA sequence: TGTGCCAGCAGTCCAGGTTCTTACACAGATACGCAGTATTTT. It is translated as CASSPGSYTDTQYF. This chain connects TRBV6-5 to TRBJ2-3; D unresolved. The CDR3 runs to 14 residues. Germline V gene data show CDR1 as MNHEY and CDR2 as SVGAGI. V shed 5 bases and J shed 2 bases, with 11 bases lying between them.

The V gene is TRBV10-3, the J gene TRBJ1-5; D remains ambiguous. The CDR3 extends over 14 amino acids. V dropped 8 bases and J dropped 0 bases, with 11 bases sitting between them. Germline V gene data show CDR1 as ENHRY and CDR2 as SYGVKD. CDR3 residues: CAISPTDSNQPQHF. CDR3 bases: TGTGCCATCTCGCCCACAGATAGCAATCAGCCCCAGCATTTT.

The chain joins TRBV11-2 to TRBJ2-2; D is unclear. Trimming pared 5 bases from V and 4 bases from J, leaving 8 bases between. The CDR3 extends over 13 amino acids. Germline-derived CDR1 and CDR2 are SGHAT and FQNNGV. The CDR3 sequence is CASSQMSTGELFF. CDR3 nucleotide sequence: TGTGCCAGCAGCCAAATGTCCACCGGGGAGCTGTTTTTT.

The chain combines TRBV27 with TRBJ1-1; TRBD1 matches at 7 bases. The trim removed 3 bases at V and 5 bases at J, leaving 12 bases unmatched. The CDR3 totals 16 residues. Germline V lookup: CDR1 MNHEY, CDR2 SMNVEV (reference sequence). CDR3 nucleotide sequence: TGTGCCAGCAGTTTTTTGACGAGTTCAGGGGGGACTGAAGCTTTCTTT. The encoded protein is CASSFLTSSGGTEAFF.

This rearrangement joins TRBV6-1 to TRBJ2-1, with D maybe TRBD1 (6 bases). The CDR3 extends over 14 amino acids. The V gene's germline CDR1 is MNHNS and CDR2 SASEGT. V was shortened by 5 bases and J by 2 bases, with 10 bases between the two germline ends. This CDR3 reads CASSQQGPYNEQFF. DNA for the CDR3: TGTGCCAGCAGTCAACAGGGACCCTACAATGAGCAGTTCTTC.

The chain uses TRBV9 and TRBJ1-6, with a possible D match to TRBD1 (5 bases). The CDR3 has 15 residues. With 0 bases removed from V and 8 bases from J, the gap between germline ends came to 12 bases. Germline values: CDR1 SGDLS, CDR2 YYNGEE. The chain's CDR3 is CASSVDGANYSPLHF. In DNA, the CDR3 is TGTGCCAGCAGCGTAGATGGGGCGAATTATTCACCCCTCCACTTT.

The gene calls are TRBV29-1 and TRBJ2-1; D gene unclear. CDR1 and CDR2 from the germline V gene are SQVTM and ANQGSEA. V lost 4 bases and J 6 bases, leaving 7 bases between the germline ends. The CDR3 covers 11 residues. CDR3 loop: CSVALLNEQFF. The CDR3 bases are TGCAGCGTTGCTCTCCTCAATGAGCAGTTCTTC.

The chain recombines TRBV6-1 with TRBJ2-7; 12 bases are shared with TRBD2. Trimming removed 6 bases from V and 3 bases from J; junction bases left unmatched: 3. From germline, CDR1 is MNHNS and CDR2 SASEGT. CDR3 size: 14 residues. CDR3 residues: CASRRLAGDYEQYF. CDR3 sequence (DNA): TGTGCCAGCAGGCGACTAGCGGGGGACTACGAGCAGTACTTC.

This chain links TRBV6-5 with TRBJ2-7; 7 nucleotides agree with TRBD1. The trim removed 6 bases at V and 5 bases at J, leaving 4 bases unmatched. The CDR3 runs 12 residues. The germline gives CDR1 MNHEY, CDR2 SVGAGI. The CDR3 reads CASRTGYNEQYF. The CDR3 region has the DNA TGTGCCAGCAGGACAGGGTACAACGAGCAGTACTTC.